Detailed here is one T cell receptor (beta chain). What it binds is not known. One junction end disagrees with the germline gene, perhaps due to a read error. Amplification targeted the TCR beta CDR3 regions, with RNA transcripts as the source material. First-round RT-PCR employed HTBI primers, with a second-round multiplex PCR after it. TCRdb itself ran the multiplex PCR reads through MiXCR, one entry per CDR3 protein. This sample has about 740,000 distinct CDR3 sequences, with 40% found just once. Uncontrolled infections, pregnancy, lactation or other autoimmune diseases led to patient exclusion. 8.5 to 10 ml of fresh blood yielded the PBMCs by density gradient. This record comes from a study of Graves' ophthalmopathy and Graves' hyperthyroidism. Study-wide points: In predicting ophthalmopathy progression, the model reached about 71% sensitivity and roughly 74% specificity.

The sequence was obtained from an adult man with Graves' ophthalmopathy. The source material was peripheral blood.

Here the CDR3 DNA reads TGTGCCAGCAGTAGAACAGGGAGCTCCTATAATTCACCCCTCCACTTT. Translated: CASSRTGSSYNSPLHF. This rearrangement joins TRBV10-3 to TRBJ1-6; D may be TRBD1 (6 bases). This CDR3 contains 16 residues. The germline CDR1 and CDR2 sequences are ENHRY and SYGVKD.